This T cell receptor beta chain was captured in a study of blood T cell repertoires in COVID-19. In the study overall: Some COVID-19 samples were acute and others convalescent; all came from the United States, Italy and Spain. T cells, B-cell-depleted T cells, or PBMCs provided the cDNA or gDNA that served as material.

Per the authors' pipeline: Nucleated cell counts were estimated from reference gene primer amplification. Profiling relied on immunoSEQ multiplex PCR, and the TCRdb table lists in-frame clones only, not all of them. V and J calls plus clone size are reproduced from that table; the DNA served to infer D and trimming. The profile shows some 100,000 clones, 88% of them singletons. V shed 6 bases, J shed 9 bases, and the junction held 12 bases outside the gene matches. Germline CDR1 reads MDHEN; CDR2 reads SYDVKM. This CDR3 contains 15 residues. This clonotype originated in a woman aged 55-69 years with acute or convalescent COVID-19. V and J are TRBV28 and TRBJ2-1, with 9 bases matching TRBD2. Sequencing was performed on peripheral blood. CDR3 sequence (DNA): TGTGCCAGCAGCTCACAATCAAGCGGGAGGATTGAGCAGTTCTTC. It encodes CASSSQSSGRIEQFF.